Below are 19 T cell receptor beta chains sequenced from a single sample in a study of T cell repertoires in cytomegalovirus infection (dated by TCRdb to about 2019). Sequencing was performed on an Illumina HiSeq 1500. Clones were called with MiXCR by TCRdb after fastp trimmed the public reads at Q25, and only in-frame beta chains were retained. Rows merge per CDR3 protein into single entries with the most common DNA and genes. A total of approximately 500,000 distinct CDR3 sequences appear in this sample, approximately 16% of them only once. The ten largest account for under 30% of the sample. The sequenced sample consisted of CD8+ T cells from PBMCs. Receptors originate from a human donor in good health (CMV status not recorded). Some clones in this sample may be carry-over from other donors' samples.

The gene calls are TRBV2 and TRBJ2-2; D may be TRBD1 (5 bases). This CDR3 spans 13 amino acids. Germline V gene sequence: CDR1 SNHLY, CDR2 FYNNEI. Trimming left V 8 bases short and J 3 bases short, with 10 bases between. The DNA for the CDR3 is TGTGCCAGCGCGGACACTTACACCGGGGAGCTGTTTTTT. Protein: CASADTYTGELFF.

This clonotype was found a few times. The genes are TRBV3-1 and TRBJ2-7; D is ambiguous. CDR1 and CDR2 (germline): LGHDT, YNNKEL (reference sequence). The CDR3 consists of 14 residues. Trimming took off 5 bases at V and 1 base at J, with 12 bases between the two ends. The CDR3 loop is CASSSPADSYEQYF. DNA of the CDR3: TGTGCCAGCAGCTCCCCGGCGGATTCCTACGAGCAGTACTTC.

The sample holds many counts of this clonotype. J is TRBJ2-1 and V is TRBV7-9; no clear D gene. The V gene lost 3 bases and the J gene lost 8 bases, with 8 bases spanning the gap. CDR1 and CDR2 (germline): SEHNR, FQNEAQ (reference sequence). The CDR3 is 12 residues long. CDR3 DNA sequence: TGTGCCAGCAGCTTTAGGACCTATGAGCAGTTCTTC. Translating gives CASSFRTYEQFF.

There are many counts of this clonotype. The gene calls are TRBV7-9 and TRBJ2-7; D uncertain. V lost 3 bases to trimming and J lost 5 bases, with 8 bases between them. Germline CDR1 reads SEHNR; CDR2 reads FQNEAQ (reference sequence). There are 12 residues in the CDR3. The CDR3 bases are TGTGCCAGCAGCTTGGATGGCGACGAGCAGTACTTC. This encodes CASSLDGDEQYF.

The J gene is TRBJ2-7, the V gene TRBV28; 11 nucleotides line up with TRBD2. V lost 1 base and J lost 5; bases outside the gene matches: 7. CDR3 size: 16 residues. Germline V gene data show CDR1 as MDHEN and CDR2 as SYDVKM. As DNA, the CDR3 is TGTGCCAGCAGTTTATTGCTACTAGCGGGAGACAACGAGCAGTACTTC. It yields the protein CASSLLLLAGDNEQYF.

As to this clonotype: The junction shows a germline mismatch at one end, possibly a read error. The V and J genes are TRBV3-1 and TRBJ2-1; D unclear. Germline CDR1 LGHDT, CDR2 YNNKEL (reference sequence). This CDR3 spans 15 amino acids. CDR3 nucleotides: TGTGGCAGCAGCCCGTCTCATATTACCAGGCGTCAGCAGTTCTTC. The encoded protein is CGSSPSHITRRQQFF.

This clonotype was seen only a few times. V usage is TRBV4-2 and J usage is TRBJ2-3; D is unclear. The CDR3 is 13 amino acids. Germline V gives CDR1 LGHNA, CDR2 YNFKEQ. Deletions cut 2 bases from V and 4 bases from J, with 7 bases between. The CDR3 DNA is TGTGCCAGCAGCCAACCCTTTGCAGATACGCAGTATTTT. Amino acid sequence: CASSQPFADTQYF.

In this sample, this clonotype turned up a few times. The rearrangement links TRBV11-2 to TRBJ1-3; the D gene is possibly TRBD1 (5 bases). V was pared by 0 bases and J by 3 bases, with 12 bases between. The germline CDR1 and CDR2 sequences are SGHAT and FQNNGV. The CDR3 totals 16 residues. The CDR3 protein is CASSLDPRGIGNTIYF. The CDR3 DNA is TGTGCCAGCAGCTTAGATCCCCGGGGGATTGGAAACACCATATATTTT.

The CDR3 loop is CASSERTGAYYEQYF. The CDR3, as DNA: TGTGCCAGCAGCGAAAGGACAGGGGCTTATTACGAGCAGTACTTC. The chain recombines TRBV11-2 with TRBJ2-7, with 9 nucleotides matching TRBD1. Looked up from germline, CDR1 is SGHAT and CDR2 is FQNNGV. The trim removed 5 bases at V and 4 bases at J, leaving 9 bases unmatched. The CDR3 sequence is 15 residues long.

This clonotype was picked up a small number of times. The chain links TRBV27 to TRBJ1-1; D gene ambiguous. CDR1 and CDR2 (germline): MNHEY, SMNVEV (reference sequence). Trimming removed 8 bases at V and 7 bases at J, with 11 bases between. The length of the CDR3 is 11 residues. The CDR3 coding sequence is TGTGCCAGCCGTACCGCAGGTGAAGCTTTCTTT. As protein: CASRTAGEAFF.

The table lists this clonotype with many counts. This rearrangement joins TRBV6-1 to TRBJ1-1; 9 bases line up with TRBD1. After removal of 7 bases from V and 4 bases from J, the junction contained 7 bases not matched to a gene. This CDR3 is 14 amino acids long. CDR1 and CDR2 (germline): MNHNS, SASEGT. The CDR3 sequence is CASTRDRASTEAFF. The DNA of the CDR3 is TGTGCCAGCACCCGGGACAGGGCTAGCACTGAAGCTTTCTTT.

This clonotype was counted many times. CDR3 region: CASIKLAGESDTQYF. In nucleotides, the CDR3 is TGTGCCAGCATCAAACTAGCGGGAGAATCGGATACGCAGTATTTT. The rearrangement links TRBV11-2 to TRBJ2-3; 11 bases are a match to TRBD2. This CDR3 is built from 15 residues. Germline V gene sequence: CDR1 SGHAT, CDR2 FQNNGV. The junction had 9 bases not matched to a gene; V was cut back by 7 bases and J by 6 bases.

This CDR3 is CASSPYRRGEAFF. The CDR3, as DNA: TGTGCCAGCAGCCCTTATAGAAGGGGTGAAGCTTTCTTT. The chain employs TRBV27 and TRBJ1-1, with TRBD1 as a possible D gene (5 bases). This CDR3 region has 13 residues. Trimming left V 6 bases short and J 7 bases short, with 15 bases between. CDR1 and CDR2 from the germline V gene are MNHEY and SMNVEV (reference sequence).

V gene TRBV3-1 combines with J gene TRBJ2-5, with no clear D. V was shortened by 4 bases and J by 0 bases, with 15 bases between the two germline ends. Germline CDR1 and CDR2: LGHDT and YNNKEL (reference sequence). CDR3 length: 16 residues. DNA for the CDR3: TGTGCCAGCAGCCCCGAACAGCCCGTGTACCAAGAGACCCAGTACTTC. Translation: CASSPEQPVYQETQYF.

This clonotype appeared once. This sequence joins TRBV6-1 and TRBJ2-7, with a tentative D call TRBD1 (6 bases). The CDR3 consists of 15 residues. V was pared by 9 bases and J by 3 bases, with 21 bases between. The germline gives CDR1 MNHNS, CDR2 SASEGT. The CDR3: CARSPGDGQSYEQYF. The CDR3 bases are TGTGCCAGAAGTCCAGGAGATGGACAGAGCTACGAGCAGTACTTC.

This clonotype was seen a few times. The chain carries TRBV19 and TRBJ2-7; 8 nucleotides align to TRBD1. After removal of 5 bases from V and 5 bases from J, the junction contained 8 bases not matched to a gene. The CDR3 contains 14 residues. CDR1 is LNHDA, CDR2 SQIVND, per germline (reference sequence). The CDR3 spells CASSLDREVDEQYF. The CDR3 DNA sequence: TGTGCCAGTAGTTTGGACAGGGAAGTCGACGAGCAGTACTTC.

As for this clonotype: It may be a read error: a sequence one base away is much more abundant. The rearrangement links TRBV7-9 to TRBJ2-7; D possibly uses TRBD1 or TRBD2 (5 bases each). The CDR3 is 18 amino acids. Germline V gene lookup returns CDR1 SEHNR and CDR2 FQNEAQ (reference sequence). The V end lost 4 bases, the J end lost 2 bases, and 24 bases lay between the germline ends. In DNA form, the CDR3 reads TGTGCCAGCAGCTCCCATGGCCCCGGGGCTACCTCCACCTACGAGCAGTACTTC. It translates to CASSSHGPGATSTYEQYF.

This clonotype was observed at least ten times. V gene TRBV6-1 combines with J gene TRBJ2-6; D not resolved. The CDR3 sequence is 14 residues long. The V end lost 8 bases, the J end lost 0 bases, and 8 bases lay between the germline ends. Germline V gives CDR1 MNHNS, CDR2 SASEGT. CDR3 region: CASLDRSGANVLTF. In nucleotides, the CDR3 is TGTGCCAGCTTGGACCGCTCTGGGGCCAACGTCCTGACTTTC.

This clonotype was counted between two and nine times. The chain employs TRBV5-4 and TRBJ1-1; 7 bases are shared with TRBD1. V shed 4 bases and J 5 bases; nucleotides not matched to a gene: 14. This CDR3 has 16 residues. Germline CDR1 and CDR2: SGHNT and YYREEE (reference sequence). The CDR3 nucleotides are TGTGCCAGCAGCCTGGGAGGGGGCGGAGAGGGTACTGAAGCTTTCTTT. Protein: CASSLGGGGEGTEAFF.